This T cell receptor beta chain comes out of a study of blood T cells in healthy people across ages. Each sample gave at least 7 million isolated PBMCs. It was with a sample-barcoded 5' primer and a J-beta primer mix that a second PCR of roughly 7 to 12 cycles was run. TCRdb re-called the 5' RACE reads with MiXCR, one entry per CDR3 protein. Here the sample spans about 930,000 distinct CDR3 sequences, 25% to 30% being singletons. This clonotype was recorded only once. The junction departs from the called germline gene at one end, perhaps through a read error. The CDR3 extends over 14 amino acids. In germline, CDR1 is MNHNY, CDR2 SVGAGI (reference sequence). This sample was also put to use in a study of T cells of mothers and their children. Per that paper: All RNA that had been extracted was used for cDNA synthesis at roughly 1.6 ug per 15 ul. Sequencing returned over 9.5 million TCR beta CDR3 reads per mother and several million per child.

V and J are TRBV6-6 and TRBJ2-5, with D possibly TRBD1 on 6 matching bases. Sample: blood. This sequence originates from a middle-aged woman in good health. The CDR3 region has the DNA TGTGCCGGCAGCCGCCGGGACACCACCTATGAGCAGTACTTC. Protein sequence: CAGSRRDTTYEQYF.